Listed below are T cell receptor beta chains from one sample, sequenced in a study of CD8+CD57+ T cells in acquired aplastic anemia. TCRdb redid the calling of the reads with MiXCR, one entry per CDR3 protein. In the table there are about 190,000 distinct CDR3 sequences, around 45% of which are singletons. The sequenced sample was sorted CD4+, CD8+, or CD8+CD57+ T cells (not recorded which) from PBMCs. The receptors originated from a human donor with aplastic anemia. CDR3s include the opening cysteine and the closing phenylalanine or tryptophan. The D gene is left open where the match is weak. Clone size, where shown, is once, few, many, or a class for clones that have expanded.

clone_size d_call j_call v_call cdr3_aa cdr3_nt
once . TRBJ1-1 TRBV29-1 CSVGDGLNTEAFF TGCAGCGTTGGTGACGGCTTGAACACTGAAGCTTTCTTT
. . TRBJ1-4 TRBV6-1 CASSEGQSNEKLFF TGTGCCAGCAGTGAAGGACAGTCTAATGAAAAACTGTTTTTT
few . TRBJ1-3 TRBV10-3 CAISEIGNTIYF TGTGCCATCAGTGAGATCGGAAACACCATATATTTT
. TRBD1 TRBJ2-1 TRBV11-2 CASSTRTGNNEQFF TGTGCCAGTAGTACCAGGACAGGGAACAATGAGCAGTTCTTC
. . TRBJ2-1 TRBV15 CATSPRTGTTNEQFF TGTGCCACCAGCCCGCGGACAGGGACTACCAATGAGCAGTTCTTC
. . TRBJ2-3 TRBV7-9 CASSLAGVSTDTQYF TGTGCCAGCAGCTTAGCTGGAGTCAGCACAGATACGCAGTATTTT
. . TRBJ2-7 TRBV7-6 CASSFGPWEQYF TGTGCCAGCAGCTTCGGCCCGTGGGAGCAGTACTTC
few . TRBJ2-3 TRBV20-1 CSATGYGKENTQYF TGCAGTGCTACTGGTTACGGGAAGGAAAATACGCAGTATTTT
many TRBD2 TRBJ2-2 TRBV11-2 CASSSSSSGRGLTGELFF TGTGCCAGCAGCTCGAGCTCTAGCGGGAGGGGCCTTACCGGGGAGCTGTTTTTT
. . TRBJ2-7 TRBV10-3 CAISRAASSYEQYF TGTGCCATCTCCAGAGCGGCATCTTCCTACGAGCAGTACTTC
. . TRBJ2-3 TRBV10-2 CASSDVTHPASDTQYF TGCGCCAGCAGTGACGTTACCCACCCAGCTTCGGATACGCAGTATTTT
many . TRBJ1-5 TRBV19 CASSTSAPRPQHF TGTGCCAGTAGTACGTCGGCCCCCAGGCCCCAGCATTTT
. TRBD2 TRBJ2-1 TRBV11-1 CASSLASGDYNEQFF TGTGCCAGCAGCTTAGCTAGCGGGGATTACAATGAGCAGTTCTTC
many . TRBJ1-1 TRBV15 CATSRDTAGGTEAFF TGTGCCACCAGCAGAGATACGGCTGGGGGCACTGAAGCTTTCTTT
few TRBD2 TRBJ2-3 TRBV19 CASRTSGADTQYF TGTGCCAGTAGGACTAGCGGGGCAGATACGCAGTATTTT
many TRBD1 TRBJ2-6 TRBV12-3/TRBV12-4 CAGARQGSGANVLTF TGTGCCGGTGCTAGACAGGGATCTGGGGCCAACGTCCTGACTTTC
. TRBD2 TRBJ2-7 TRBV9 CASSVVASGEYEQYF TGTGCCAGCAGCGTAGTGGCTAGCGGCGAGTACGAGCAGTACTTC
. . TRBJ2-7 TRBV7-9 CASSLEGEAAYEQYF TGTGCCAGCAGCTTAGAGGGAGAGGCAGCCTACGAGCAGTACTTC
. . TRBJ2-7 TRBV7-6 CASSPLQGEQYF TGTGCCAGCAGCCCCTTGCAGGGCGAGCAGTACTTC
. . TRBJ1-5 TRBV10-3 CASPDSYPAQPQHF TGTGCCAGCCCGGACAGTTACCCTGCTCAGCCCCAGCATTTT
many TRBD2 TRBJ2-1 TRBV4-2 CASSPPTAGLAGGPRNEQFF TGTGCCAGCAGCCCGCCCACGGCGGGACTAGCGGGAGGGCCTAGGAATGAGCAGTTCTTC
. . TRBJ2-3 TRBV7-3 CASSLLANTDTQYF TGTGCCAGCAGCCTTCTAGCGAACACAGATACGCAGTATTTT
. . TRBJ2-5 TRBV5-4 CASSADQRAETQYF TGTGCCAGCAGCGCGGACCAGCGGGCGGAGACCCAGTACTTC
. . TRBJ1-5 TRBV19 CASSIDIGNWNWHF TGTGCCAGTAGTATAGATATCGGGAACTGGAACTGGCATTTT
. . TRBJ2-3 TRBV10-1 CASGGGSRYTDTQYF TGCGCCAGCGGCGGAGGATCCCGATACACAGATACGCAGTATTTT
many . TRBJ1-2 TRBV20-1 CSAALYSHGYTF TGCAGTGCCGCTCTCTACAGTCATGGCTACACCTTC
. TRBD1 TRBJ1-2 TRBV10-3 CASSDRGQADGYTF TGTGCCAGTTCCGACAGGGGGCAAGCCGATGGCTACACCTTC
many . TRBJ1-1 TRBV20-1 CSARVRYGFGTEAFF TGCAGTGCTAGAGTCAGGTACGGTTTCGGGACTGAAGCTTTCTTT
. TRBD1 TRBJ1-5 TRBV10-3 CAISESKTGANQPQHF TGTGCCATCAGTGAGTCGAAGACAGGGGCCAATCAGCCCCAGCATTTT
. TRBD1 TRBJ1-5 TRBV4-1 CASSQVYRTGGESGHQPQHF TGCGCCAGCAGCCAGGTCTACCGGACAGGGGGCGAGAGCGGCCATCAGCCCCAGCATTTT
many . TRBJ2-7 TRBV10-3 CAISGAESSYEQYF TGTGCCATCAGCGGTGCGGAGAGCTCCTACGAGCAGTACTTC
few . TRBJ1-2 TRBV5-1 CASSFDKIGYTF TGCGCCAGCAGCTTTGACAAAATTGGCTACACCTTC
. . TRBJ1-4 TRBV12-5 CASGITSLGEKLFF TGTGCTAGCGGAATAACTTCCCTCGGCGAAAAACTGTTTTTT
many . TRBJ1-1 TRBV11-2 CASSSTRHDGRVAFF TGTGCCAGCAGCTCAACCAGACATGACGGGAGAGTAGCTTTCTTT
many . TRBJ1-5 TRBV7-8 CASSLGNSNQPQHF TGTGCCAGCAGCTTAGGGAATAGCAATCAGCCCCAGCATTTT
many TRBD2 TRBJ2-7 TRBV20-1 CSANPSGGIEQYF TGCAGTGCTAACCCTAGCGGGGGGATCGAGCAGTACTTC
. . TRBJ1-1 TRBV20-1 CSARDPGGNTEAFF TGCAGTGCTAGAGACCCAGGAGGCAACACTGAAGCTTTCTTT
. . TRBJ1-6 TRBV19 CASSIELNSPLHF TGTGCCAGTAGTATAGAACTTAATTCACCCCTCCACTTT
. . TRBJ2-1 TRBV20-1 CSVPVDGQGDGSYNEQFF TGCAGTGTCCCCGTGGACGGCCAGGGAGATGGGTCCTACAATGAGCAGTTCTTC
. . TRBJ1-6 TRBV4-2 CASSQNSRSPLHF TGTGCCAGCAGCCAAAACTCGCGATCACCCCTCCACTTT
. TRBD2 TRBJ2-1 TRBV2 CASKPSGLYNEQFF TGTGCCAGCAAACCTAGCGGCCTATACAATGAGCAGTTCTTC
once . TRBJ1-1 TRBV25-1 CASSYAETEAFF TGTGCCAGCAGTTATGCCGAAACTGAAGCTTTCTTT
many . TRBJ2-6 TRBV29-1 CSVQEKAKAGANVLTF TGCAGCGTGCAAGAAAAGGCCAAGGCTGGGGCCAACGTCCTGACTTTC
once . TRBJ2-3 TRBV24-1 CATSDSGGVSTDTQYF TGTGCCACCAGTGATTCTGGGGGAGTTAGCACAGATACGCAGTATTTT
. . TRBJ2-1 TRBV2 CASRRDGSSYNEQFF TGTGCCAGCAGGAGGGACGGGAGCTCCTACAATGAGCAGTTCTTC
. TRBD2 TRBJ2-7 TRBV5-1 CASGPSTSGYEQYF TGCGCCAGCGGCCCCTCGACTAGCGGCTACGAGCAGTACTTC
many . TRBJ2-7 TRBV20-1 CSLRRGEEQYF TGCAGCCTGAGGAGGGGGGAAGAGCAGTACTTC
. TRBD1 TRBJ1-2 TRBV19 CASWDRVHYGYTF TGTGCCAGTTGGGACAGGGTCCACTATGGCTACACCTTC
. . TRBJ2-1 TRBV7-3 CASSLSGALYNEQFF TGTGCCAGCAGCTTATCCGGGGCTCTTTACAATGAGCAGTTCTTC
. . TRBJ2-7 TRBV7-2 CASSLAAQLTYEQYF TGTGCCAGCAGCTTAGCGGCCCAGCTTACCTACGAGCAGTACTTC
. . TRBJ2-4 TRBV2 CASMRAGWNIQYF TGTGCCAGCATGAGGGCAGGGTGGAACATTCAGTACTTC
few TRBD1 TRBJ1-3 TRBV3-1 CASSPGQGAGNTIYF TGTGCCAGCAGCCCGGGACAGGGGGCAGGAAACACCATATATTTT
medium-sized . TRBJ1-6 TRBV15 CATSRANSPLHF TGTGCCACCAGCAGAGCGAATTCACCCCTCCACTTT
. . TRBJ1-1 TRBV3-1 CASSQSQNQAFF TGTGCCAGCAGCCAAAGTCAAAATCAAGCTTTCTTT
. TRBD1 TRBJ1-1 TRBV10-3 CAISEPIGTGAEAFF TGTGCCATCAGTGAGCCGATTGGGACAGGCGCTGAAGCTTTCTTT
many . TRBJ1-2 TRBV15 CATSRDTGVGGYTF TGTGCCACCAGCAGAGATACGGGGGTTGGTGGCTACACCTTC
. . TRBJ1-1 TRBV2 CASSAQQGNTEAFF TGTGCCAGCAGCGCCCAACAGGGGAACACTGAAGCTTTCTTT
. . TRBJ2-5 TRBV20-1 CSAREWGREYQETQYF TGCAGTGCTAGAGAGTGGGGTCGGGAGTACCAAGAGACCCAGTACTTC